A single sample is the source of the 29 T cell receptor beta chains below, sequenced in a study of shared clonotypes between healthy human individuals. Assay: immunoSEQ multiplex PCR; the TCRdb copy retains only in-frame clones and omits some. The sample contains approximately 2.5 million clones, more than 80% of which appear only once. The sequencing input was naive CD4+ T cells sorted from blood. The subset denotes: CD45RA+ positively selected. Receptor source: a man younger than 30 in good health.

Comment on this clone: The identical CDR3 is also encoded by other nucleotide sequences in the sample. The chain carries TRBV7-2 and TRBJ2-5, with D uncertain. The length of the CDR3 is 14 residues. V was pared by 2 bases and J by 2 bases, with 9 bases between. Germline V CDR1 and CDR2: SGHTA, FQGNSA. In nucleotides, the CDR3 is TGTGCCAGCAGCTTAAACGGCATACAAGAGACCCAGTACTTC. Its translation: CASSLNGIQETQYF.

On this clone itself: The junction differs from germline at one of its ends, possibly a read error. The chain is built from TRBV11-2 and TRBJ2-7, with 8 bases that match TRBD2. Germline V gives CDR1 SGHAT, CDR2 FQNNGV. This CDR3 has 13 amino acids. The CDR3 bases are TGTGCCAGCTGCTTGGCGGGGGGCTACGAGCAGTACTTC. Translated, it gives CASCLAGGYEQYF.

This chain uses TRBV6-6 with TRBJ1-4; the match to TRBD1 covers 8 bases. This CDR3 has 16 amino acids. From germline, CDR1 is MNHNY and CDR2 SVGAGI (reference sequence). With 3 bases clipped from V and 5 bases from J, the junction kept 8 bases outside the gene matches. CDR3 DNA: TGTGCCAGCAGTTATTTGGACGGGACAGGAAATGAAAAACTGTTTTTT. The encoded protein is CASSYLDGTGNEKLFF.

The chain couples TRBV7-2 to TRBJ2-7; D possibly corresponds to TRBD2 (6 bases). The CDR3 loop spans 14 amino acids. CDR1 is SGHTA, CDR2 FQGNSA, per germline. V lost 3 bases to trimming and J lost 2 bases, with 11 bases between them. The CDR3 DNA sequence: TGTGCCAGCAGCTTTGGCGGGAACACCTACGAGCAGTACTTC. It is translated as CASSFGGNTYEQYF.

The gene calls are TRBV6-5 and TRBJ1-1; no firm D call. The germline gives CDR1 MNHEY, CDR2 SVGAGI. The ends were cut back, 6 bases at V and 1 base at J, with 12 bases in the middle. This CDR3 is 14 amino acids long. The CDR3 DNA follows: TGTGCCAGCAGACGGAAAGGTCCGAACACTGAAGCTTTCTTT. Translating it yields CASRRKGPNTEAFF.

This sequence joins TRBV30 and TRBJ1-5, with a possible D match to TRBD1 (5 bases). Trimming cost V 8 bases and J 3 bases, with 14 bases left between them. Germline V gene lookup returns CDR1 GTSNPN and CDR2 SVGIG (reference sequence). The CDR3 covers 13 residues. CDR3 amino acids: CAGSGGNNQPQHF. CDR3 DNA: TGTGCCGGGTCGGGGGGAAACAATCAGCCCCAGCATTTT.

As concerns this clone: Other nucleotide sequences in the sample specify the same CDR3. This chain links TRBV5-6 with TRBJ2-7, with a possible D match to TRBD1 (7 bases). The CDR3 loop spans 14 amino acids. The germline V and J ends were trimmed by 0 bases and 4 bases, with 11 bases remaining between them. Germline V lookup: CDR1 SGHDT, CDR2 YYEEEE. The CDR3 region has the DNA TGTGCCAGCAGCTTGGGCAGGGGGAGGTACGAGCAGTACTTC. Encoded protein: CASSLGRGRYEQYF.

CDR3 amino acids: CASSPARETQYF. The CDR3 DNA reads TGTGCCAGCAGCCCGGCGCGGGAGACCCAGTACTTC. The chain recombines TRBV6-6 with TRBJ2-5, with D unresolved. V was cut by 6 bases and J by 5 bases, with 10 bases left in between. CDR3 size: 12 residues. Germline V gene sequence: CDR1 MNHNY, CDR2 SVGAGI (reference sequence).

V usage is TRBV29-1 and J usage is TRBJ2-1, with D tentatively TRBD1 (6 bases). Deletions cut 3 bases from V and 10 bases from J, with 13 bases between. CDR3 length: 12 amino acids. Germline V gene lookup returns CDR1 SQVTM and CDR2 ANQGSEA. The CDR3 loop reads CSVDNRATEQFF. The CDR3 coding sequence is TGCAGCGTTGACAACAGGGCAACGGAGCAGTTCTTC.

The rearrangement joins TRBV6-6 to TRBJ2-2; D gene unclear. The V end was cut by 2 bases, the J end by 4 bases, with 8 bases between. This CDR3 has 14 residues. Germline lookup yields CDR1 MNHNY and CDR2 SVGAGI (reference sequence). The CDR3 protein is CASSYDVSTGELFF. CDR3 coding DNA: TGTGCCAGCAGTTACGACGTGAGCACCGGGGAGCTGTTTTTT.

The chain employs TRBV27 and TRBJ1-3; no firm D call. V dropped 0 bases and J dropped 3 bases, with 9 bases sitting between them. Germline lookup yields CDR1 MNHEY and CDR2 SMNVEV (reference sequence). CDR3 length: 15 residues. The CDR3 DNA is TGTGCCAGCAGTTTATCACTGAGGAGTGGAAACACCATATATTTT. It is translated as CASSLSLRSGNTIYF.

The chain links TRBV7-9 to TRBJ1-2, with D unclear. Trimming removed 7 bases at V and 7 bases at J, with 19 bases between. Per the germline V gene, CDR1 is SEHNR and CDR2 is FQNEAQ (reference sequence). CDR3 length equals 14 residues. The CDR3, as DNA: TGTGCCAGCACCCTAGAGGGCGGTGAGGGTGGCTACACCTTC. Translated, it gives CASTLEGGEGGYTF.

In the case of this clone: Other DNA sequences in this sample translate to the same CDR3. The chain is built from TRBV7-9 and TRBJ1-2; D is perhaps TRBD1 (5 bases). CDR3 length: 13 amino acids. Trimming removed 2 bases from V and 3 bases from J, with 7 bases in between. Germline CDR1 is SEHNR and CDR2 is FQNEAQ (reference sequence). CDR3 in amino acids: CASSLQGHYGYTF. The CDR3 DNA is TGTGCCAGCAGCTTACAGGGCCACTATGGCTACACCTTC.

The genes are TRBV7-2 and TRBJ1-2; D is uncertain. The CDR3 sequence is 15 residues long. The ends were cut back, 1 base at V and 2 bases at J, with 11 bases in the middle. Germline V gene sequence: CDR1 SGHTA, CDR2 FQGNSA. This CDR3 reads CASSLGPLSNYGYTF. CDR3 nucleotide sequence: TGTGCCAGCAGCTTAGGGCCCCTGTCAAACTATGGCTACACCTTC.

Turning to this clone: Within the sample, other DNA sequences also encode this same CDR3. The chain is built from TRBV7-2 and TRBJ2-3, with D hard to call. V was shortened by 3 bases and J by 6 bases, with 7 bases between the two germline ends. The germline V gene encodes CDR1 SGHTA and CDR2 FQGNSA. The CDR3 spans 12 residues. CDR3 loop: CASSFIGDTQYF. Written as DNA, the CDR3 is TGTGCCAGCAGCTTCATAGGTGATACGCAGTATTTT. The full variable domain, rest sourced from reference TRBV7-2 and TRBJ2-3, is GAGVSQSPSNKVTEKGKDVELRCDPISGHTALYWYRQSLGQGLEFLIYFQGNSAPDKSGLPSDRFSAERTGGSVSTLTIQRTQQEDSAVYLCASSFIGDTQYFGPGTRLTVL.

This rearrangement joins TRBV5-1 to TRBJ1-2, with TRBD1 as a possible D gene (6 bases). The V gene lost 4 bases and the J gene lost 0 bases, with 13 bases spanning the gap. CDR1 SGHRS and CDR2 YFSETQ come from the germline V gene. CDR3 length: 15 amino acids. The CDR3 coding sequence is TGCGCCAGCAGCCCGGAGGCAGGGGCTAACTATGGCTACACCTTC. Amino acids: CASSPEAGANYGYTF.

The J gene is TRBJ1-2, the V gene TRBV7-9; 9 bases are shared with TRBD1. The length of the CDR3 is 14 residues. The V gene's germline CDR1 is SEHNR and CDR2 FQNEAQ (reference sequence). The V gene end was trimmed by 6 bases and the J gene end by 2 bases; junction bases not matched to a gene: 4. The chain's CDR3 is CASRSGTGNYGYTF. CDR3 sequence (DNA): TGTGCCAGCAGGTCCGGGACAGGGAACTATGGCTACACCTTC. Supplemented by reference TRBV7-9 and TRBJ1-2, the full variable domain reads DTGVSQNPRHKITKRGQNVTFRCDPISEHNRLYWYRQTLGQGPEFLTYFQNEAQLEKSRLLSDRFSAERPKGSFSTLEIQRTEQGDSAMYLCASRSGTGNYGYTFGSGTRLTVV.

This clone was recorded only once. The V gene is TRBV2, the J gene TRBJ2-3; tentative D call: TRBD1 (6 bases). V lost 8 bases to trimming and J lost 6 bases, with 9 bases between them. This CDR3 region has 11 residues. CDR1 is SNHLY, CDR2 FYNNEI, per germline. CDR3 DNA sequence: TGTGCCAGCGGGGGCCACGATACGCAGTATTTT. The encoded protein is CASGGHDTQYF.

This clone was seen a few times. V usage is TRBV6-1 and J usage is TRBJ1-5; D perhaps matches TRBD1 (5 bases). CDR3 length equals 12 residues. With 3 bases removed from V and 7 bases from J, the gap between germline ends came to 7 bases. The germline gives CDR1 MNHNS, CDR2 SASEGT. CDR3 nucleotides: TGTGCCAGCAGTGACCGACAGCAGCCCCAGCATTTT. Amino acid sequence: CASSDRQQPQHF.

This chain connects TRBV5-4 to TRBJ2-4; the match to TRBD2 covers 13 bases. Germline-derived CDR1 and CDR2 are SGHNT and YYREEE (reference sequence). The CDR3 runs to 18 residues. Germline trimming cut 3 bases from V and 0 bases from J; bases unmatched to any gene: 6. The CDR3 DNA is TGTGCCAGCAGCTCCGGGACTAGCGGGGCCCTAGCCAAAAACATTCAGTACTTC. Amino acid sequence: CASSSGTSGALAKNIQYF.

This rearrangement joins TRBV6-5 to TRBJ2-2; the D is unclear. This CDR3 is 15 amino acids long. CDR1 and CDR2 (germline): MNHEY, SVGAGI. V was trimmed by 4 bases and J by 1 base, leaving 10 bases between them. In nucleotides, the CDR3 is TGTGCCAGCAGTTGGTGGACGGGGAACACCGGGGAGCTGTTTTTT. It encodes CASSWWTGNTGELFF.

The chain recombines TRBV28 with TRBJ2-7; no reliable D call. The CDR3 has 14 residues. Trimming left V 3 bases short and J 3 bases short, with 12 bases between. The germline CDR1 and CDR2 sequences are MDHEN and SYDVKM. The CDR3 nucleotides are TGTGCCAGCAGTTTTCGGAAGAGCCTCTACGAGCAGTACTTC. Protein: CASSFRKSLYEQYF.

The rearrangement links TRBV7-3 to TRBJ2-3, with D hard to call. The germline V gene encodes CDR1 SGHTA and CDR2 FQGTGA. The CDR3 is 15 residues long. V lost 0 bases, J lost 2 bases, and 9 bases lay in between. This CDR3 is CASSLTSGYTDTQYF. CDR3 sequence (DNA): TGTGCCAGCAGCTTAACTTCCGGATACACAGATACGCAGTATTTT.

V is TRBV9 and J is TRBJ1-2, with D perhaps TRBD1 (5 bases). The CDR3 consists of 15 residues. Between the trimmed V and J ends, which lost 6 bases and 0 bases, there was a span of 15 bases. From germline, CDR1 is SGDLS and CDR2 YYNGEE. The CDR3 DNA sequence: TGTGCCAGCACCAACCCGGGACGAGCTAACTATGGCTACACCTTC. This codes for CASTNPGRANYGYTF.

This chain links TRBV27 with TRBJ1-4; tentatively, D is TRBD1 (6 bases). This CDR3 contains 15 residues. Per germline, CDR1 MNHEY and CDR2 SMNVEV (reference sequence). Trimming left V 5 bases short and J 4 bases short, with 14 bases between. CDR3 DNA: TGTGCCAGCAGTGGAAGGGTCAGGGGTAATGAAAAACTGTTTTTT. Protein: CASSGRVRGNEKLFF.

In this sample, this clone turned up once. The chain recombines TRBV5-6 with TRBJ2-7; tentative D call: TRBD2 (6 bases). This CDR3 region has 12 residues. In germline, CDR1 is SGHDT, CDR2 YYEEEE. Trimming removed 4 bases from V and 6 bases from J, with 11 bases in between. This CDR3 reads CASSGGTVEQYF. DNA of the CDR3: TGTGCCAGCAGCGGCGGGACCGTCGAGCAGTACTTC.

V usage is TRBV27 and J usage is TRBJ2-6; 7 positions agree with TRBD1. The V and J ends lost 1 base and 7 bases, in that order; junction bases with no gene match: 4. This CDR3 has 15 amino acids. The germline V gene has CDR1 MNHEY and CDR2 SMNVEV (reference sequence). CDR3 loop: CASSLYDRAANVLTF. In nucleotides, the CDR3 is TGTGCCAGCAGTTTATACGACAGGGCTGCCAACGTCCTGACTTTC. Using reference TRBV27 and TRBJ2-6 for the parts outside the CDR3, the full variable domain is EAQVTQNPRYLITVTGKKLTVTCSQNMNHEYMSWYRQDPGLGLRQIYYSMNVEVTDKGDVPEGYKVSRKEKRNFPLILESPSPNQTSLYFCASSLYDRAANVLTFGAGSRLTVL.

CDR3 nucleotide sequence: TGTGCCAGCAGCCCGCGAGAGGGGAGGGAAAAACTGTTTTTT. Its translation: CASSPREGREKLFF. The chain carries TRBV9 and TRBJ1-4, with TRBD1 as a possible D gene (5 bases). Looked up from germline, CDR1 is SGDLS and CDR2 is YYNGEE. Trimming removed 4 bases at V and 8 bases at J, with 15 bases between. This CDR3 has 14 amino acids.

The chain links TRBV29-1 to TRBJ2-1; a possible D gene is TRBD2 (6 bases). The CDR3 runs 13 residues. Germline CDR1 SQVTM, CDR2 ANQGSEA. V was trimmed by 7 bases and J by 9 bases, leaving 19 bases between them. The CDR3 sequence is CSALTGEAGEQFF. CDR3 bases: TGCAGCGCCCTCACGGGAGAAGCTGGTGAGCAGTTCTTC.